This T cell receptor (beta chain) was profiled in a study of T cells of healthy individuals. The CDR3 length is 10 residues. V gave up 0 bases and J gave up 6 bases, with 2 bases separating them. From germline, CDR1 is DFQATT and CDR2 SNEGSKA (reference sequence). Each CDR3 protein is one row after TCRdb ran MiXCR on the 5' RACE reads. The sample shows 63,000 or so distinct CDR3 sequences, 15% to 20% of them seen only once. This clonotype was counted a few times. This rearrangement joins TRBV20-1 to TRBJ2-5; D remains ambiguous. This TCR was sampled from a human donor in good health. Written as DNA, the CDR3 is TGCAGTGCTAGAGAGAAGACCCAGTACTTC. Amino acid sequence: CSAREKTQYF.